This TCR beta chain was sequenced for a study of cytomegalovirus exposure and HLA in healthy donors. Overall study context: Earlier findings included more than 95 million unique TCR beta sequences obtained from 150 million to 200 million T cells. Study-level findings and limits: As was reported, the HLA-A and HLA-B alleles of most subjects were accurately predicted from TCR beta sequences. Specific recognition of CMV antigens was confirmed in vitro for three chains (all CMV-associated).

PCR amplification relied on 60 Vbeta primers (plus 13 Jbeta primers). Sequenced by immunoSEQ multiplex PCR; TCRdb stores in-frame clones only, minus some. The table includes about 160,000 clones, around nine tenths detected once. In the case of this clone: Its antigen is unknown.

The V segment lost 0 bases and the J segment 1 base; nucleotides outside the gene matches: 3. This CDR3 comprises 16 residues. Germline loops: CDR1 SGHRS, CDR2 YFSETQ. Sequenced input: PBMCs. This TCR was sampled from a woman aged 25 to 39 in good health and CMV-seronegative. This chain uses TRBV5-1 with TRBJ2-3; 9 positions agree with TRBD1. The CDR3 here is CASSLEYRGRTDTQYF. DNA of the CDR3: TGCGCCAGCAGCTTGGAGTACAGGGGGCGCACAGATACGCAGTATTTT.